These 24 T cell receptor beta chains were sequenced from one sample in a study of blood T cell repertoires in COVID-19. Profiled with immunoSEQ multiplex PCR; TCRdb holds only in-frame clones, not every one. There are approximately 60,000 clones in the sample; around 80% occur only once, and 18% lies in the top ten. The specimen sequenced was peripheral blood. All receptors come from a man aged 55 to 70 with acute or convalescent COVID-19.

The chain couples TRBV9 to TRBJ2-1, with a possible D match to TRBD1 (6 bases). This CDR3 comprises 15 residues. The germline gives CDR1 SGDLS, CDR2 YYNGEE. V lost 4 bases and J lost 0, with 11 bases in between. CDR3 nucleotides: TGTGCCAGCAGCCATCAAGGGGGCTCCTACAATGAGCAGTTCTTC. Amino acid sequence: CASSHQGGSYNEQFF.

The rearrangement uses TRBV19 and TRBJ2-1; tentatively, D is TRBD2 (5 bases). The germline V gene encodes CDR1 LNHDA and CDR2 SQIVND (reference sequence). CDR3 length equals 15 residues. V was clipped by 3 bases and J by 4 bases, with 13 bases between them. CDR3 sequence: CASSISGGGYNEQFF. The CDR3 DNA sequence: TGTGCCAGTAGTATCTCGGGCGGCGGGTACAATGAGCAGTTCTTC. The full variable domain, with the rest looked up from reference TRBV19 and TRBJ2-1, is DGGITQSPKYLFRKEGQNVTLSCEQNLNHDAMYWYRQDPGQGLRLIYYSQIVNDFQKGDIAEGYSVSREKKESFPLTVTSAQKNPTAFYLCASSISGGGYNEQFFGPGTRLTVL.

This clone has only one observation. The V call is TRBV29-1, the J call TRBJ1-2, with D possibly matching TRBD1 (6 bases). The CDR3 is 11 residues long. The V and J ends lost 7 bases and 7 bases respectively, with 13 bases between them. The germline V gene encodes CDR1 SQVTM and CDR2 ANQGSEA. The DNA of the CDR3 is TGCAGCGGCGACAGGTTGAGTGGCTACACCTTC. Amino acid sequence: CSGDRLSGYTF.

The chain is built from TRBV9 and TRBJ2-3; 10 nucleotides match TRBD2. In germline, CDR1 is SGDLS, CDR2 YYNGEE. CDR3 length: 16 residues. V was pared by 4 bases and J by 4 bases, with 9 bases of the junction left unmatched. The CDR3 DNA sequence: TGTGCCAGCAGCTCAGCCCCGGGACTAGCGCCAGATACGCAGTATTTT. Its translation is CASSSAPGLAPDTQYF.

The chain links TRBV5-6 to TRBJ2-7, with TRBD2 matching over 13 bases. CDR1 is SGHDT, CDR2 YYEEEE, per germline. V shed 5 bases, J shed 2 bases, and the junction held 7 bases outside the gene matches. CDR3 length: 16 residues. The CDR3 DNA sequence: TGTGCCAGCAGTTCCTTTACTAGCGGGAGGGCCTACGAGCAGTACTTC. It yields the protein CASSSFTSGRAYEQYF. Full variable domain (rest looked up from reference TRBV5-6 and TRBJ2-7): DAGVTQSPTHLIKTRGQQVTLRCSPKSGHDTVSWYQQALGQGPQFIFQYYEEEERQRGNFPDRFSGHQFPNYSSELNVNALLLGDSALYLCASSSFTSGRAYEQYFGPGTRLTVT.

V and J are TRBV30 and TRBJ2-1; 11 positions match TRBD2. V gave up 5 bases and J gave up 9 bases; unmatched junction bases: 15. The CDR3 contains 16 residues. The germline CDR1 and CDR2 sequences are GTSNPN and SVGIG (reference sequence). The CDR3 loop reads CAWEILGSGRAGEQFF. The CDR3 bases are TGTGCCTGGGAAATACTGGGTAGCGGGAGGGCAGGTGAGCAGTTCTTC.

V gene TRBV24-1 combines with J gene TRBJ1-2; D not certain. The germline V and J ends were trimmed by 4 bases and 8 bases, with 16 bases remaining between them. In germline, CDR1 is KGHDR, CDR2 SFDVKD. The CDR3 totals 14 residues. CDR3 nucleotide sequence: TGTGCCACCAGTGACACCGGGGTCCCTTGGGGCTACACCTTC. Encoded protein: CATSDTGVPWGYTF.

In DNA form, the CDR3 reads TGTGCCAGCAGCTTAGGGCTAGCGAGAGGAGGAACCGGGGAGCTGTTTTTT. Its translation: CASSLGLARGGTGELFF. V is TRBV11-3 and J is TRBJ2-2; maybe TRBD2 (6 bases). Germline loops: CDR1 SGHNT, CDR2 YENEEA. CDR3 length: 17 amino acids. V lost 1 base and J 5 bases, leaving 17 bases between the germline ends.

Written as DNA, the CDR3 is TGTGCCAGCAGCTTAGCGGGACTAGCGAGGCACGAGCAGTACTTC. Its translation is CASSLAGLARHEQYF. J is TRBJ2-7 and V is TRBV5-4; 10 bases line up with TRBD2. CDR1 SGHNT and CDR2 YYREEE come from the germline V gene (reference sequence). The CDR3 sequence is 15 residues long. Losses at the gene ends were 2 bases for V and 5 bases for J; bases not matched to a gene: 7. Based on the CDR3 plus reference TRBV5-4 and TRBJ2-7, the full variable domain is ETGVTQSPTHLIKTRGQQVTLRCSSQSGHNTVSWYQQALGQGPQFIFQYYREEENGRGNFPPRFSGLQFPNYSSELNVNALELDDSALYLCASSLAGLARHEQYFGPGTRLTVT.

The chain combines TRBV7-3 with TRBJ2-7; D unresolved. This CDR3 comprises 13 residues. Germline V gene lookup returns CDR1 SGHTA and CDR2 FQGTGA. V gave up 0 bases and J gave up 3 bases, with 6 bases separating them. The CDR3 DNA reads TGTGCCAGCAGCTTAACATCCGGCTACGAGCAGTACTTC. Translated, it gives CASSLTSGYEQYF.

The chain couples TRBV10-1 to TRBJ2-1; 7 bases agree with TRBD2. The CDR3 has 15 amino acids. In germline, CDR1 is WNHNN, CDR2 SYGVQD (reference sequence). The V gene end was trimmed by 0 bases and the J gene end by 3 bases; junction bases not matched to a gene: 2. This chain's CDR3 is CASSESGTIYNEQFF. The CDR3 DNA is TGCGCCAGCAGTGAGTCGGGGACTATCTACAATGAGCAGTTCTTC.

The chain is built from TRBV7-2 and TRBJ2-7, with 7 bases lining up with TRBD1. The J segment lost 3 bases and the V segment lost 3 bases, leaving 2 bases of the junction unmatched. CDR3 length: 13 residues. From germline, CDR1 is SGHTA and CDR2 FQGNSA. This CDR3 reads CASSFGQVYEQYF. CDR3 nucleotides: TGTGCCAGCAGCTTCGGACAGGTCTACGAGCAGTACTTC.

This clone appeared a single time. CDR3 residues: CASSRWTGANTGELFF. CDR3 DNA: TGTGCCAGCTCAAGGTGGACAGGGGCCAACACCGGGGAGCTGTTTTTT. This chain connects TRBV18 to TRBJ2-2, with 9 bases that match TRBD1. J was trimmed by 2 bases and V by 5 bases; bases with no gene match: 6. This CDR3 has 16 amino acids. The germline V gene encodes CDR1 KGHSH and CDR2 LQKENI.

The chain uses TRBV24-1 and TRBJ2-5; 10 bases are shared with TRBD2. This CDR3 contains 15 residues. The J segment lost 3 bases and the V segment lost 2 bases, leaving 2 bases of the junction unmatched. Germline values: CDR1 KGHDR, CDR2 SFDVKD. The CDR3 nucleotides are TGTGCCACCAGTGATTCGGGACTAGCGAAAGAGACCCAGTACTTC. Protein: CATSDSGLAKETQYF.

The V call is TRBV12-3 or TRBV12-4, the J call TRBJ2-7, with unresolved D. Trimming left V 2 bases short and J 6 bases short, with 8 bases between. The CDR3 spans 12 residues. CDR3 in DNA: TGTGCCAGCAGTTTAATGGTCAGCGAGCAGTACTTC. Protein sequence: CASSLMVSEQYF.

Only one count was recorded for this clone. The rearrangement joins TRBV5-6 to TRBJ2-4, with a tentative D call TRBD2 (6 bases). V was cut by 4 bases and J by 7 bases, with 15 bases left in between. This CDR3 contains 14 residues. Germline V gene lookup returns CDR1 SGHDT and CDR2 YYEEEE. The CDR3 protein is CASSTPGTGNIQYF. The CDR3 DNA is TGTGCCAGCAGCACGCCCGGGACTGGGAACATTCAGTACTTC.

This rearrangement joins TRBV5-5 to TRBJ1-2; 8 positions agree with TRBD1. V shed 0 bases, J shed 4 bases, and the junction held 5 bases outside the gene matches. The germline gives CDR1 SGHKS, CDR2 YYEKEE (reference sequence). This CDR3 contains 15 residues. For the CDR3, the DNA is TGTGCCAGCAGCTTGGCGCCAGGGGGCGGCTATGGCTACACCTTC. Encoded protein: CASSLAPGGGYGYTF.

The genes are TRBV15 and TRBJ2-7; D is undetermined. The ends were cut back, 5 bases at V and 7 bases at J, with 21 bases in the middle. Germline CDR1 and CDR2: LNHNV and YYDKDF (reference sequence). The CDR3 contains 15 residues. CDR3 nucleotides: TGTGCCACCAGCCCTACCCCCGGGTCCCTCTGGGAGCAGTACTTC. Its translation: CATSPTPGSLWEQYF.

The chain joins TRBV11-2 to TRBJ2-5; TRBD2 matches 9 bases. The germline V gene has CDR1 SGHAT and CDR2 FQNNGV. CDR3 length: 15 amino acids. V shed 4 bases and J 1 base; nucleotides not matched to a gene: 4. This CDR3 is CASSSSGNTQETQYF. Here the CDR3 DNA reads TGTGCCAGCAGCTCTAGCGGGAACACCCAAGAGACCCAGTACTTC.

The chain couples TRBV28 to TRBJ2-1; no clear D. The CDR3 runs 11 residues. The V end lost 6 bases, the J end lost 5 bases, and 5 bases lay between the germline ends. Germline V gene data show CDR1 as MDHEN and CDR2 as SYDVKM. This CDR3 reads CASSQNNEQFF. The CDR3 DNA is TGTGCCAGCAGCCAGAACAATGAGCAGTTCTTC.

This clone was counted between two and nine times. V and J are TRBV19 and TRBJ2-1, with a possible D match to TRBD2 (5 bases). The CDR3 is 18 residues long. The germline CDR1 and CDR2 sequences are LNHDA and SQIVND (reference sequence). Between the trimmed V and J ends, which lost 2 bases and 2 bases, there was a span of 19 bases. The CDR3 region is CASSIRAGPTPPYNEQFF. CDR3 coding DNA: TGTGCCAGTAGTATACGGGCGGGTCCCACCCCCCCCTACAATGAGCAGTTCTTC.

This chain joins TRBV19 and TRBJ2-1; D is possibly TRBD2 (7 bases). Germline V gene sequence: CDR1 LNHDA, CDR2 SQIVND (reference sequence). This CDR3 is 18 amino acids long. V shed 3 bases and J shed 0 bases, with 18 bases lying between them. The CDR3 protein is CASSIQGGDFFSYNEQFF. DNA of the CDR3: TGTGCCAGTAGTATTCAAGGGGGGGACTTTTTCTCCTACAATGAGCAGTTCTTC.

V usage is TRBV6-5 and J usage is TRBJ2-7; D is perhaps TRBD2 (5 bases). Trimming took off 7 bases at V and 0 bases at J, with 13 bases between the two ends. The germline V gene encodes CDR1 MNHEY and CDR2 SVGAGI. The CDR3 is made up of 14 amino acids. The CDR3 here is CASTRPGSSYEQYF. For the CDR3, the DNA is TGTGCCAGCACCAGGCCGGGGAGCTCCTACGAGCAGTACTTC.

This clone occurred once. V usage is TRBV6-5 and J usage is TRBJ1-2; the match to TRBD1 covers 7 bases. The CDR3 totals 12 residues. Germline loops: CDR1 MNHEY, CDR2 SVGAGI. The ends lost 4 bases at V and 6 bases at J; junction bases unmatched: 2. The CDR3 nucleotides are TGTGCCAGCAGTTGGACAGGTGATGGCTACACCTTC. The encoded protein is CASSWTGDGYTF.